The 4 T cell receptor beta chains presented below share a single source sample, sequenced in a study of shared clonotypes between healthy human individuals. The repertoire was sequenced with immunoSEQ multiplex PCR; TCRdb's copy has only in-frame clones and lacks some. The sample yields some 79,000 clones, under 65% seen once. Sequencing was performed on memory CD8+ T cells sorted from blood. Subset in this sample: CD45RO+ cells pooled with CCR7-negative TemRA cells. Receptor source: a man aged 25-45 years in good health.

The CDR3 DNA reads TGTGCCAGCAGCTTAGAAGCGGACACAGATACGCAGTATTTT. It translates to CASSLEADTDTQYF. V and J are TRBV7-9 and TRBJ2-3; D is perhaps TRBD2 (5 bases). CDR3 size: 14 residues. The V gene lost 1 base and the J gene lost 2 bases, with 7 bases spanning the gap. Germline V gene sequence: CDR1 SEHNR, CDR2 FQNEAQ (reference sequence).

The chain links TRBV7-9 to TRBJ2-1, with D possibly matching TRBD1 (6 bases). Trimming shortened V by 8 bases and J by 10 bases, and 12 bases separated the two germline ends. The CDR3 extends over 11 amino acids. The V gene's germline CDR1 is SEHNR and CDR2 FQNEAQ (reference sequence). The CDR3 sequence: CASALGAEQFF. DNA for the CDR3: TGTGCCAGCGCCCTGGGGGCCGAGCAGTTCTTC.

Remarks on this clone: A much larger clone lies one base from this, so it may be a read error. V usage is TRBV7-8 and J usage is TRBJ2-5; 7 nucleotides line up with TRBD1. Germline assignment: CDR1 SGHVS and CDR2 FQNEAQ. CDR3 length: 13 amino acids. Trimming took 4 bases from V and 5 from J; bases not matched to a gene: 4. DNA for the CDR3: TGTGCCAGCAGCTCGGGACAGTTTGAGACCCAGTACTTC. It is translated as CASSSGQFETQYF. Combining the CDR3 with reference TRBV7-8 and TRBJ2-5 gives the whole variable domain GAGVSQSPRYKVAKRGQDVALRCDPISGHVSLFWYQQALGQGPEFLTYFQNEAQLDKSGLPSDRFFAERPEGSVSTLKIQRTQQEDSAVYLCASSSGQFETQYFGPGTRLLVL.

The rearrangement links TRBV15 to TRBJ2-1, with TRBD1 identical over 7 bases. V lost 7 bases, J lost 6 bases, and 9 bases stayed unmatched. Germline V gene sequence: CDR1 LNHNV, CDR2 YYDKDF (reference sequence). The CDR3 totals 14 residues. Written as DNA, the CDR3 is TGTGCCACCACACTCCGAACAGGGGCCAATGAGCAGTTCTTC. Translation: CATTLRTGANEQFF.